Listed below are T cell receptor beta chains from one sample, sequenced in a study of cytotoxic CD8 clonotypes in ibrutinib-treated CLL. The table came from immunoSEQ multiplex PCR; TCRdb's copy has only in-frame clones and leaves some out. The sample includes around 77,000 clones, 80% of them seen just once. This specimen consisted of PBMCs, obtained at disease progression, from a patient treated with ibrutinib. These receptors originate from a human donor with chronic lymphocytic leukemia. Both conserved end residues are part of each CDR3. Fields, in order: V gene, D gene, J gene, clone size, CDR3 DNA, CDR3 protein. A D gene is named only where the DNA matches it firmly. The listing skips clone size in some rows; elsewhere it reads once, few, many or a size class.

V: TRBV2
D: .
J: TRBJ1-5
size: .
DNA: TGTGCCAGCAGTGTCACAGCGGGGCACAATCAGCCCCAGCATTTT
CDR3: CASSVTAGHNQPQHF

V: TRBV11-3
D: TRBD2
J: TRBJ2-5
size: once
DNA: TGTGCCAGCAGCTTAAGGGCTAGCGGGGAAGAGACCCAGTACTTC
CDR3: CASSLRASGEETQYF

V: TRBV6-1
D: .
J: TRBJ2-6
size: .
DNA: TGTGCCAGCAGTGAAGAGCCAGGGGGGGCCAACGTCCTGACTTTC
CDR3: CASSEEPGGANVLTF

V: TRBV6-1
D: .
J: TRBJ1-5
size: once
DNA: TGTGCCAGCAGTGAATTTCGGGGGTCTAGAAATCAGCCCCAGCATTTT
CDR3: CASSEFRGSRNQPQHF

V: TRBV13
D: .
J: TRBJ2-7
size: .
DNA: TGTGCCAGCAGCTTGCAGATATTATCCTACGAGCAGTACTTC
CDR3: CASSLQILSYEQYF

V: TRBV5-1
D: .
J: TRBJ1-2
size: .
DNA: TGCGCCAGCAGCTTGGCCGCAGTGTCCTATGGCTACACCTTC
CDR3: CASSLAAVSYGYTF

V: TRBV10-3
D: TRBD2
J: TRBJ2-7
size: .
DNA: TGTGCCATCAGTGACATTAGCGGGAGTTACGAGCAGTACTTC
CDR3: CAISDISGSYEQYF

V: TRBV2
D: .
J: TRBJ2-7
size: .
DNA: TGTGCCAGCAGTGAGCTAGCAACTCGGTACGAGCAGTACTTC
CDR3: CASSELATRYEQYF

V: TRBV6-5
D: TRBD1
J: TRBJ2-3
size: .
DNA: TGTGCCAGCAGCGGCGCGGGACAGGGGACAGATACGCAGTATTTT
CDR3: CASSGAGQGTDTQYF

V: TRBV9
D: TRBD2
J: TRBJ2-5
size: once
DNA: TGTGCCAGCAGCGTAGATTCGGGGGGGCTGGAGACCCAGTACTTC
CDR3: CASSVDSGGLETQYF

V: TRBV5-4
D: .
J: TRBJ2-2
size: .
DNA: TGTGCCAGCAGTGCGTTGGGGGGGCAATCCTTCGGGGAGCTGTTTTTT
CDR3: CASSALGGQSFGELFF

V: TRBV7-6
D: .
J: TRBJ2-5
size: .
DNA: TGTGCCAGCAGCCCCATCTGGGAGACCCAGTACTTC
CDR3: CASSPIWETQYF

V: TRBV5-6
D: .
J: TRBJ1-1
size: .
DNA: TGTGCCAGCAGCTTGAGAATCATGAACACTGAAGCTTTCTTT
CDR3: CASSLRIMNTEAFF

V: TRBV2
D: TRBD2
J: TRBJ2-3
size: .
DNA: TGTGCCAGCGGGAGGGATAGCACAGATACGCAGTATTTT
CDR3: CASGRDSTDTQYF

V: TRBV4-2
D: .
J: TRBJ1-1
size: .
DNA: TGTGCCAGCAGCCAAGGGGGGCTCATGAACACTGAAGCTTTCTTT
CDR3: CASSQGGLMNTEAFF

V: TRBV5-1
D: TRBD1
J: TRBJ2-3
size: .
DNA: TGCGCCAGCAGCTTGGGACAGGGTAGCACAGATACGCAGTATTTT
CDR3: CASSLGQGSTDTQYF

V: TRBV19
D: TRBD1
J: TRBJ1-2
size: once
DNA: TGTGCCAGTAGGAGTCTGGGACAGGGGGCGGAGAACTATGGCTACACCTTC
CDR3: CASRSLGQGAENYGYTF

V: TRBV19
D: TRBD1
J: TRBJ1-5
size: .
DNA: TGTGCCAGTAGTGGGATTACAGGGGGCGGCAATCAGCCCCAGCATTTT
CDR3: CASSGITGGGNQPQHF

V: TRBV11-2
D: TRBD2
J: TRBJ2-3
size: .
DNA: TGTGCCAGCAGCTTAGATCCCCGGACTAGCGGCACAGATACGCAGTATTTT
CDR3: CASSLDPRTSGTDTQYF

V: TRBV18
D: TRBD1
J: TRBJ1-2
size: .
DNA: TGTGCCAGCTCACCACCGGCGTCTCGGGACAGGGGGCTGAATGGCTACACCTTC
CDR3: CASSPPASRDRGLNGYTF

V: TRBV28
D: .
J: TRBJ2-7
size: .
DNA: TGTGCCAGCAGTTTTGAGGGGGTGGGCTACGAGCAGTACTTC
CDR3: CASSFEGVGYEQYF

V: TRBV7-9
D: .
J: TRBJ2-1
size: .
DNA: TGTGCCAGCAGCTTAGTCCTACTAGTTTACAATGAGCAGTTCTTC
CDR3: CASSLVLLVYNEQFF

V: TRBV5-4
D: .
J: TRBJ2-3
size: .
DNA: TGTGCCAGCAGCGTCACAGGGAATGGGCAGTATTTT
CDR3: CASSVTGNGQYF

V: TRBV28
D: TRBD1
J: TRBJ1-6
size: few
DNA: TGTGCCAGCAGTCCGGACAGGGGTTGGTCACCCCTCCACTTT
CDR3: CASSPDRGWSPLHF

V: TRBV2
D: .
J: TRBJ2-2
size: .
DNA: TGTGCCAGCAGTGAAGCAGTGTTGGGAATCACCGGGGAGCTGTTTTTT
CDR3: CASSEAVLGITGELFF

V: TRBV19
D: .
J: TRBJ1-2
size: .
DNA: TGTGCCAGTAGTTACCGGGACATCCCTAACCGATATGGCTACACCTTC
CDR3: CASSYRDIPNRYGYTF

V: TRBV11-2
D: .
J: TRBJ1-6
size: .
DNA: TGTGCCAGCAGCTTAAATTCACCCCTCCACTTT
CDR3: CASSLNSPLHF

V: TRBV5-1
D: .
J: TRBJ2-2
size: .
DNA: TGCGCCAGCAGCTTCCAGGGTCTGGACACCGGGGAGCTGTTTTTT
CDR3: CASSFQGLDTGELFF

V: TRBV29-1
D: .
J: TRBJ2-2
size: .
DNA: TGCAGCGTTGAAGAACACCTCTACACCGGGGAGCTGTTTTTT
CDR3: CSVEEHLYTGELFF

V: TRBV19
D: TRBD2
J: TRBJ2-7
size: .
DNA: TGTGCCAGTAGTATTGGAGGCAGCGGGAGTTACGAGCAGTACTTC
CDR3: CASSIGGSGSYEQYF

V: TRBV29-1
D: TRBD1
J: TRBJ1-4
size: .
DNA: TGCAGCGTTGATGGACAGGGAGAAAAACTGTTTTTT
CDR3: CSVDGQGEKLFF

V: TRBV28
D: .
J: TRBJ2-7
size: .
DNA: TGTGCCAGCAGTCACCCGGCGGGCAGATACCGGTACGAGCAGTACTTC
CDR3: CASSHPAGRYRYEQYF

V: TRBV6-1
D: .
J: TRBJ1-5
size: .
DNA: TGTGCCAGCAGTGAAATTGGGGGGCACGGCAATCAGCCCCAGCATTTT
CDR3: CASSEIGGHGNQPQHF

V: TRBV5-1
D: .
J: TRBJ1-6
size: .
DNA: TGCGCCAGCAGCCCATCGGGCAGGGCCTATAATTCACCCCTCCACTTT
CDR3: CASSPSGRAYNSPLHF

V: TRBV18
D: .
J: TRBJ2-5
size: few
DNA: TGTGCCAGCTCACCAATGGAGACCCAGTACTTC
CDR3: CASSPMETQYF

V: TRBV7-9
D: .
J: TRBJ2-7
size: .
DNA: TGTGCCAGCAGCTTTTCGGGGGCATCCTACGAGCAGTACTTC
CDR3: CASSFSGASYEQYF

V: TRBV7-2
D: TRBD2
J: TRBJ2-3
size: .
DNA: TGTGCCAGCAGCTTAGGTGGGGGGAGACTAGCGGGCTTGCCAGATACGCAGTATTTT
CDR3: CASSLGGGRLAGLPDTQYF

V: TRBV7-9
D: TRBD1
J: TRBJ1-1
size: .
DNA: TGTGCCAGCAGGGACAGGGCAACTTTCTTT
CDR3: CASRDRATFF

V: TRBV5-1
D: .
J: TRBJ2-2
size: .
DNA: TGCGCCAGCAGCCGGGGACATTTCCGGGAGCTGTTTTTT
CDR3: CASSRGHFRELFF

V: TRBV5-1
D: .
J: TRBJ2-5
size: .
DNA: TGCGCCAGCAGCTCCGTAGGGGATCGTCTCGAGACCCAGTACTTC
CDR3: CASSSVGDRLETQYF

V: TRBV5-1
D: .
J: TRBJ2-7
size: .
DNA: TGCGCCAGCAGCTTTACACAGCCATCCTACGAGCAGTACTTC
CDR3: CASSFTQPSYEQYF

V: TRBV15
D: .
J: TRBJ1-2
size: .
DNA: TGTGCCACCAGCAGAGACCCCGGCGGGTATGGCTACACCTTC
CDR3: CATSRDPGGYGYTF

V: TRBV10-2
D: .
J: TRBJ2-2
size: .
DNA: TGCGCCAGCAGTGGCGCCGGGGAGCTGTTTTTT
CDR3: CASSGAGELFF

V: TRBV10-3
D: .
J: TRBJ2-7
size: .
DNA: TGTGCCATCAGTGACCCTGGACAGTCAAACTCCTACGAGCAGTACTTC
CDR3: CAISDPGQSNSYEQYF

V: TRBV19
D: .
J: TRBJ2-7
size: .
DNA: TGTGCCAGTAGCTCACCGTCGGCTAGCGCGGCCTACGAGCAGTACTTC
CDR3: CASSSPSASAAYEQYF

V: TRBV30
D: .
J: TRBJ2-1
size: .
DNA: TGTGCCTGGATCGAGGGGGGAATTTACAATGAGCAGTTCTTC
CDR3: CAWIEGGIYNEQFF

V: TRBV28
D: .
J: TRBJ1-5
size: few
DNA: TGTGCCAGCAGTTTATTTCGGGCGAATCAGCCCCAGCATTTT
CDR3: CASSLFRANQPQHF

V: TRBV9
D: .
J: TRBJ2-7
size: .
DNA: TGTGCCAGCAGCGTGGGGGGGCTAACCTACGAGCAGTACTTC
CDR3: CASSVGGLTYEQYF

V: TRBV11-2
D: .
J: TRBJ1-3
size: .
DNA: TGTGCCAGCAGCATTCCTGGAAACACCATATATTTT
CDR3: CASSIPGNTIYF

V: TRBV28
D: .
J: TRBJ1-3
size: .
DNA: TGTGCCAGCAGCGCACAGGGAAGCTCTGGAAACACCATATATTTT
CDR3: CASSAQGSSGNTIYF

V: TRBV30
D: .
J: TRBJ2-2
size: few
DNA: TGTGCCTGGAGTGTACCTTACAGGTCGAACACCGGGGAGCTGTTTTTT
CDR3: CAWSVPYRSNTGELFF